These 29 T cell receptor beta chains share one sample of origin, sequenced in a study of T cell changes during pregnancy in multiple sclerosis. Sequencing used immunoSEQ multiplex PCR; TCRdb keeps in-frame clones, though not all of them. The sample holds 95,000 to 100,000 clones, more than 85% seen once. This specimen was peripheral blood, taken in the second trimester of pregnancy. The source is a female donor with multiple sclerosis, enrolled in a pregnancy study.

V gene TRBV2 combines with J gene TRBJ2-5; 7 nucleotides line up with TRBD2. The CDR3 has 13 residues. Germline CDR1 and CDR2: SNHLY and FYNNEI. V lost 7 bases and J lost 5; bases outside the gene matches: 7. CDR3 region: CASIGGSRETQYF. In nucleotides, the CDR3 is TGTGCCAGCATCGGGGGGAGTCGGGAGACCCAGTACTTC. Drawing the rest from reference TRBV2 and TRBJ2-5, the complete variable domain is EPEVTQTPSHQVTQMGQEVILRCVPISNHLYFYWYRQILGQKVEFLVSFYNNEISEKSEIFDDQFSVERPDGSNFTLKIRSTKLEDSAMYFCASIGGSRETQYFGPGTRLLVL.

The chain is built from TRBV4-1 and TRBJ2-1; no definite D call. The ends were cut back, 4 bases at V and 0 bases at J, with 10 bases in the middle. The length of the CDR3 is 15 residues. Per the germline V gene, CDR1 is MGHRA and CDR2 is YSYEKL. This CDR3 is CASSLSESSYNEQFF. The CDR3 coding sequence is TGCGCCAGCAGCCTTTCGGAGAGCTCCTACAATGAGCAGTTCTTC.

This clone appeared once. V gene TRBV7-6 combines with J gene TRBJ2-1; tentatively, D is TRBD2 (5 bases). The CDR3 consists of 13 residues. Germline V gene data show CDR1 as SGHVS and CDR2 as FNYEAQ. V was shortened by 4 bases and J by 7 bases, with 11 bases between the two germline ends. The CDR3 DNA is TGTGCCAGCAGCTGGAATTTAGCGAATGAGCAGTTCTTC. It codes for CASSWNLANEQFF.

The rearrangement links TRBV20-1 to TRBJ2-7; TRBD1 matches at 7 bases. CDR1 is DFQATT and CDR2 is SNEGSKA in the germline V gene (reference sequence). This CDR3 spans 11 amino acids. Trimming cost V 6 bases and J 6 bases; bases outside gene matches: 5. The CDR3 nucleotides are TGCAGTGCACAAAGACAGGGCGAGCAGTACTTC. Translation: CSAQRQGEQYF.

V usage is TRBV28 and J usage is TRBJ2-3, with D possibly TRBD2 on 5 matching bases. CDR1 and CDR2 from the germline V gene are MDHEN and SYDVKM. The CDR3 is 14 residues long. V lost 3 bases and J 4 bases, leaving 11 bases between the germline ends. The DNA for the CDR3 is TGTGCCAGCAGTTTCCGGAGTAGCGCAGATACGCAGTATTTT. As protein: CASSFRSSADTQYF.

The chain carries TRBV15 and TRBJ1-2; D remains ambiguous. Trimming took off 0 bases at V and 5 bases at J, with 10 bases between the two ends. The CDR3 contains 14 residues. CDR1 and CDR2 from the germline V gene are LNHNV and YYDKDF (reference sequence). For the CDR3, the DNA is TGTGCCACCAGCAGAGATCTTGATAGATATGGCTACACCTTC. It specifies CATSRDLDRYGYTF. Full variable domain (remainder filled in from reference TRBV15 and TRBJ1-2): DAMVIQNPRYQVTQFGKPVTLSCSQTLNHNVMYWYQQKSSQAPKLLFHYYDKDFNNEADTPDNFQSRRPNTSFCFLDIRSPGLGDTAMYLCATSRDLDRYGYTFGSGTRLTVV.

This rearrangement joins TRBV18 to TRBJ1-2; no firm D call. V shed 3 bases and J shed 6 bases, with 11 bases lying between them. The CDR3 contains 13 residues. Looked up from germline, CDR1 is KGHSH and CDR2 is LQKENI. CDR3 coding DNA: TGTGCCAGCTCACCGCGGGAACGACATGGCTACACCTTC. Translating it yields CASSPRERHGYTF.

V is TRBV27 and J is TRBJ2-7; 12 positions match TRBD2. The CDR3 consists of 18 residues. Germline assignment: CDR1 MNHEY and CDR2 SMNVEV (reference sequence). The V segment lost 5 bases and the J segment 2 bases; nucleotides outside the gene matches: 13. CDR3 sequence (DNA): TGTGCCAGCAGTCCGTTGCCTAGCGGGAGGGCCGGAACCTACGAGCAGTACTTC. This translates into CASSPLPSGRAGTYEQYF.

The genes are TRBV19 and TRBJ2-1; TRBD2 might be the D (5 bases). The V end was cut by 7 bases, the J end by 6 bases, with 13 bases between. Germline-derived CDR1 and CDR2 are LNHDA and SQIVND (reference sequence). CDR3 length: 13 amino acids. CDR3 region: CASTEGGFNEQFF. The CDR3 nucleotides read TGTGCCAGTACCGAGGGTGGGTTCAATGAGCAGTTCTTC.

CDR3 DNA sequence: TGTGCCAGCAGCTTGGTGACAGACTCCTACAATGAGCAGTTCTTC. Translation gives CASSLVTDSYNEQFF. The V gene is TRBV5-4, the J gene TRBJ2-1; D might be TRBD1 (5 bases). This CDR3 is 15 amino acids long. CDR1 and CDR2 from the germline V gene are SGHNT and YYREEE (reference sequence). V lost 0 bases and J 0 bases, leaving 7 bases between the germline ends. The whole variable domain, remainder taken from reference TRBV5-4 and TRBJ2-1, is ETGVTQSPTHLIKTRGQQVTLRCSSQSGHNTVSWYQQALGQGPQFIFQYYREEENGRGNFPPRFSGLQFPNYSSELNVNALELDDSALYLCASSLVTDSYNEQFFGPGTRLTVL.

This sequence joins TRBV15 and TRBJ2-1, with 7 bases identical to TRBD2. Germline V CDR1 and CDR2: LNHNV, YYDKDF (reference sequence). The CDR3 totals 15 residues. Trimming at V came to 2 bases and at J to 5 bases, leaving 6 bases not matched to a gene. The CDR3 DNA sequence: TGTGCCACCAGCAGACGGACTAGTGGGGACAATGAGCAGTTCTTC. Residues: CATSRRTSGDNEQFF.

The chain recombines TRBV7-2 with TRBJ2-7; a weak D match, TRBD2 (5 bases). This CDR3 is built from 14 residues. Germline V CDR1 and CDR2: SGHTA, FQGNSA. V was trimmed by 1 base and J by 1 base, leaving 8 bases between them. CDR3 loop: CASSLEAGSYEQYF. The CDR3 nucleotides read TGTGCCAGCAGCTTAGAGGCGGGTTCCTACGAGCAGTACTTC.

This clone was seen once. The V and J genes are TRBV7-9 and TRBJ2-7; 7 positions match TRBD2. The CDR3 totals 15 residues. V lost 0 bases to trimming and J lost 7 bases; unmatched junction nucleotides: 9. CDR1 SEHNR and CDR2 FQNEAQ come from the germline V gene (reference sequence). CDR3 in DNA: TGTGCCAGCAGCTTAGCGGGCGGGAGAGGGAGAGAGCAGTACTTC. Protein: CASSLAGGRGREQYF.

This chain uses TRBV5-1 with TRBJ2-7, with TRBD2 identical over 8 bases. Looked up from germline, CDR1 is SGHRS and CDR2 is YFSETQ. V trimming: 1 base; J trimming: 5 bases; junction bases outside the gene matches: 11. CDR3 length: 16 amino acids. CDR3 amino acids: CASSLLVSGRWNEQYF. The CDR3 DNA reads as TGCGCCAGCAGCTTGCTTGTAAGCGGGAGATGGAACGAGCAGTACTTC.

V gene TRBV19 combines with J gene TRBJ2-1; 8 bases are a match to TRBD1. The V gene's germline CDR1 is LNHDA and CDR2 SQIVND (reference sequence). The trim removed 3 bases at V and 8 bases at J, leaving 9 bases unmatched. The CDR3 runs to 15 residues. The CDR3 DNA sequence: TGTGCCAGTAGTATGGGACAGGTCCTCATGGATGAGCAGTTCTTC. Translation: CASSMGQVLMDEQFF. The full variable domain, its missing parts supplied by reference TRBV19 and TRBJ2-1, is DGGITQSPKYLFRKEGQNVTLSCEQNLNHDAMYWYRQDPGQGLRLIYYSQIVNDFQKGDIAEGYSVSREKKESFPLTVTSAQKNPTAFYLCASSMGQVLMDEQFFGPGTRLTVL.

V usage is TRBV30 and J usage is TRBJ2-1, with TRBD2 identical over 9 bases. CDR3 length: 15 residues. The junction had 7 bases not matched to a gene; V was cut back by 3 bases and J by 4 bases. Germline values: CDR1 GTSNPN, CDR2 SVGIG (reference sequence). CDR3 residues: CAWRKTSGYYNEQFF. As DNA, the CDR3 is TGTGCCTGGAGGAAAACTAGCGGGTATTACAATGAGCAGTTCTTC.

The CDR3 reads CASSLLAGGRDTQYF. CDR3 coding DNA: TGTGCCAGCAGTCTACTAGCGGGGGGCAGGGATACGCAGTATTTT. V and J are TRBV2 and TRBJ2-3; TRBD2 aligns across 12 bases. The CDR3 is made up of 15 amino acids. Looked up from germline, CDR1 is SNHLY and CDR2 is FYNNEI. V trimming: 5 bases; J trimming: 6 bases; junction bases outside the gene matches: 6.

The DNA of the CDR3 is TGTGCCAGCAGCGGGGGGCGGAGGGGCGGTCAATCCTACGAGCAGTACTTC. Encoded protein: CASSGGRRGGQSYEQYF. The chain couples TRBV28 to TRBJ2-7, with a tentative D call TRBD2 (7 bases). Germline V gene sequence: CDR1 MDHEN, CDR2 SYDVKM. The CDR3 length is 17 residues. V was shortened by 6 bases and J by 1 base, with 22 bases between the two germline ends.

Worth noting for this clone: One end of the junction does not line up with germline, which may come from a read error. The CDR3 coding sequence is TGTGCCTGGAGTACCCGGACAATGAGAGGCTTC. Its translation is CAWSTRTMRGF. The gene calls are TRBV30 and TRBJ2-7; tentatively, D is TRBD1 (5 bases). This CDR3 is built from 11 residues. From germline, CDR1 is GTSNPN and CDR2 SVGIG (reference sequence).

This clone has a single count. The J gene is TRBJ1-1, the V gene TRBV6-5, with a possible D match to TRBD1 (5 bases). Per germline, CDR1 MNHEY and CDR2 SVGAGI. CDR3 size: 14 residues. V lost 6 bases and J 5 bases, leaving 16 bases between the germline ends. DNA of the CDR3: TGTGCCAGCAGCTCAGGAGGGGATGGAACTGAAGCTTTCTTT. Translated: CASSSGGDGTEAFF.

V usage is TRBV18 and J usage is TRBJ1-1; TRBD1 aligns across 8 bases. With 3 bases clipped from V and 8 bases from J, the junction kept 5 bases outside the gene matches. This CDR3 has 13 residues. The V gene's germline CDR1 is KGHSH and CDR2 LQKENI. The CDR3, as DNA: TGTGCCAGCTCACCCGGGACAGGCGGCGAAGCTTTCTTT. Translating gives CASSPGTGGEAFF. Complete variable domain (other parts from reference TRBV18 and TRBJ1-1): NAGVMQNPRHLVRRRGQEARLRCSPMKGHSHVYWYRQLPEEGLKFMVYLQKENIIDESGMPKERFSAEFPKEGPSILRIQQVVRGDSAAYFCASSPGTGGEAFFGQGTRLTVV.

The chain carries TRBV6-5 and TRBJ1-5; 7 bases line up with TRBD1. The germline V gene has CDR1 MNHEY and CDR2 SVGAGI. There are 12 residues in the CDR3. The ends lost 6 bases at V and 5 bases at J; junction bases unmatched: 1. This CDR3 is CASSQGDQPQHF. CDR3 DNA: TGTGCCAGCAGCCAGGGGGATCAGCCCCAGCATTTT.

The CDR3 region has the DNA TGTGCCACCAGCAGAGATCAAGGGGCGGATGGCTACACCTTC. Translation: CATSRDQGADGYTF. The rearrangement joins TRBV15 to TRBJ1-2; D perhaps matches TRBD1 (5 bases). Trimming stripped 0 bases from V and 6 bases from J, with 11 bases between. CDR1 and CDR2 from the germline V gene are LNHNV and YYDKDF (reference sequence). This CDR3 region has 14 residues.

The chain employs TRBV7-6 and TRBJ2-1; TRBD2 matches at 12 bases. The CDR3 is made up of 16 amino acids. V lost 8 bases, J lost 0 bases, and 5 bases stayed unmatched. Germline lookup yields CDR1 SGHVS and CDR2 FNYEAQ. CDR3 sequence reads: CASGTSGRSSYNEQFF. Here the CDR3 DNA reads TGTGCCAGCGGGACTAGCGGGCGGAGCTCCTACAATGAGCAGTTCTTC.

This chain links TRBV27 with TRBJ2-7; 10 nucleotides agree with TRBD2. This CDR3 region has 15 residues. After removal of 5 bases from V and 7 bases from J, the junction contained 11 bases not matched to a gene. Germline CDR1 reads MNHEY; CDR2 reads SMNVEV (reference sequence). The DNA for the CDR3 is TGTGCCAGCAGTCCTAGCGGGAGTTATCTTCTGGAGCAGTACTTC. This sequence encodes CASSPSGSYLLEQYF.

J is TRBJ1-5 and V is TRBV7-8, with 10 bases fitting TRBD1. The V and J ends lost 1 base and 5 bases, in that order; junction bases with no gene match: 5. The length of the CDR3 is 16 residues. CDR1 is SGHVS and CDR2 is FQNEAQ in the germline V gene. The CDR3 region is CASSLEGQGSHQPQHF. In DNA form, the CDR3 reads TGTGCCAGCAGCTTAGAGGGACAGGGGAGTCATCAGCCCCAGCATTTT.

V and J are TRBV28 and TRBJ2-1; 9 bases line up with TRBD2. Germline lookup yields CDR1 MDHEN and CDR2 SYDVKM. The CDR3 runs to 16 residues. J lost 4 bases, V lost 10 bases, and 14 bases had no gene match. Here the CDR3 DNA reads TGTGCCACCAATGGCGTGACTAGCGGCTTTTACAATGAGCAGTTCTTC. Translated: CATNGVTSGFYNEQFF.

V usage is TRBV28 and J usage is TRBJ2-7; D is perhaps TRBD2 (6 bases). Germline CDR1 reads MDHEN; CDR2 reads SYDVKM. Trimming left V 3 bases short and J 3 bases short, with 12 bases between. This CDR3 has 14 residues. CDR3 sequence: CASSLVGGFYEQYF. CDR3 coding DNA: TGTGCCAGCAGTTTGGTGGGAGGATTCTACGAGCAGTACTTC.

The J gene is TRBJ2-3, the V gene TRBV6-1; D is possibly TRBD2 (6 bases). CDR3 length equals 11 residues. Germline assignment: CDR1 MNHNS and CDR2 SASEGT. V was cut by 6 bases and J by 11 bases, with 12 bases left in between. The CDR3 is CASRDSGGQYF. CDR3 DNA sequence: TGTGCCAGCAGGGACTCCGGGGGGCAGTATTTT.